The source of this T cell receptor beta chain is a study of blood T cell repertoires in COVID-19. Turning to the study itself: In each case, the material was cDNA or gDNA derived from T cells, B-cell-depleted T cells, or PBMCs.

Germline CDR1 SGHRS, CDR2 YFSETQ. Trimming removed 1 base from V and 2 bases from J, with 10 bases in between. The CDR3 loop spans 14 amino acids. Study processing details: Estimation of nucleated cell counts was performed using reference gene primer amplification. Using immunoSEQ multiplex PCR, the repertoire was profiled, and TCRdb retains in-frame clones only, with some absent. The DNA gave D and trimming, while V, J and clone size come from that table. The sample lists 50,000 or so clones, 85% to 95% occurring once. This TCR derives from a woman older than 75 with acute or convalescent COVID-19. The sequenced material came from peripheral blood. V usage is TRBV5-1 and J usage is TRBJ2-7; a weak D match, TRBD1 (5 bases). DNA for the CDR3: TGCGCCAGCAGCTTGACAACGGACACCTACGAGCAGTACTTC. Its translation is CASSLTTDTYEQYF.